Listed below are T cell receptor beta chains from one sample, sequenced in a study of CD8+ T cells in alopecia areata. Repertoires were generated with immunoSEQ multiplex PCR, while TCRdb's copy carries only in-frame clones and drops some. The sample includes around 69,000 clones, approximately 60% of them seen just once. Sequencing used CD8+ T cells sorted from blood, obtained at week 0. These TCRs come from a human donor with alopecia areata. CDR3s include the opening cysteine and the closing phenylalanine or tryptophan. The D gene is left open where the match is weak. Part of the rows lack a size; the others show once, few, many or a class for expanded clones.

clone size: few
D gene: TRBD1
V gene: TRBV27
J gene: TRBJ2-7
CDR3 DNA: TGTGCCAGCAGTTCGGGACAGGCGAACGAGCAGTACTTC
CDR3 protein: CASSSGQANEQYF

clone size: once
D gene: TRBD2
V gene: TRBV11-2
J gene: TRBJ2-5
CDR3 DNA: TGTGCCAGCAACGACGGCCCGACTAGCGGGGAAGAGACCCAGTACTTC
CDR3 protein: CASNDGPTSGEETQYF

clone size: .
D gene: .
V gene: TRBV10-3
J gene: TRBJ1-1
CDR3 DNA: TGTGCCATCAGGACTTCAGGGTGGAGAAACACTGAAGCTTTCTTT
CDR3 protein: CAIRTSGWRNTEAFF

clone size: few
D gene: TRBD2
V gene: TRBV11-1
J gene: TRBJ2-3
CDR3 DNA: TGTGCCAGCAGTCAACTAAGCGGGATTAGCACAGATACGCAGTATTTT
CDR3 protein: CASSQLSGISTDTQYF

clone size: once
D gene: .
V gene: TRBV7-9
J gene: TRBJ2-1
CDR3 DNA: TGTGCCAGCAGCTCGACTAGACATGAGCAGTTCTTC
CDR3 protein: CASSSTRHEQFF

clone size: .
D gene: .
V gene: TRBV6-6
J gene: TRBJ2-7
CDR3 DNA: TGTGCCAGCACCCCCTCCGGCGCAGGGACGTCCCACGAGCAGTACTTC
CDR3 protein: CASTPSGAGTSHEQYF

clone size: .
D gene: .
V gene: TRBV5-1
J gene: TRBJ1-1
CDR3 DNA: TGCGCCAGCAGCCAAACGGGGGCTGAAGCTTTCTTT
CDR3 protein: CASSQTGAEAFF

clone size: .
D gene: TRBD1
V gene: TRBV5-6
J gene: TRBJ1-2
CDR3 DNA: TGTGCCAGCAGCTTACCCGTCGGACAGGGCCATGGCTACACCTTC
CDR3 protein: CASSLPVGQGHGYTF

clone size: .
D gene: .
V gene: TRBV27
J gene: TRBJ1-2
CDR3 DNA: TGTGCCAGCTCCACGGGTGGGAACTATGGCTACACCTTC
CDR3 protein: CASSTGGNYGYTF

clone size: .
D gene: .
V gene: TRBV7-9
J gene: TRBJ1-2
CDR3 DNA: TGTGCCAGCAGCCCAAGCCGCTATGGTGGCTACACCTTC
CDR3 protein: CASSPSRYGGYTF

clone size: .
D gene: TRBD1
V gene: TRBV30
J gene: TRBJ2-7
CDR3 DNA: TGTGCCTGGAGTACGGGGACAGGGGGCTACGAGCAGTACTTC
CDR3 protein: CAWSTGTGGYEQYF

clone size: .
D gene: .
V gene: TRBV6-6
J gene: TRBJ1-1
CDR3 DNA: TGTGCCAGCAGTTACTCGGAGACAGGTGTGAACACTGAAGCTTTCTTT
CDR3 protein: CASSYSETGVNTEAFF

clone size: once
D gene: .
V gene: TRBV6-5
J gene: TRBJ2-1
CDR3 DNA: TGTGCCAGCAGTTACAGGGTGGGCAATGAGCAGTTCTTC
CDR3 protein: CASSYRVGNEQFF

clone size: .
D gene: TRBD2
V gene: TRBV28
J gene: TRBJ2-2
CDR3 DNA: TGTGCCAGCGGTTCAGGGACTAGCAGGGTCCGGGAGCTGTTTTTT
CDR3 protein: CASGSGTSRVRELFF

clone size: .
D gene: .
V gene: TRBV30
J gene: TRBJ2-1
CDR3 DNA: TGTGCCTGGGGGGACCGACCCATCAATGAGCAGTTCTTC
CDR3 protein: CAWGDRPINEQFF

clone size: .
D gene: TRBD1
V gene: TRBV5-1
J gene: TRBJ2-2
CDR3 DNA: TGCGCCAGCGGGGACAGGGCCTGGAACACCGGGGAGCTGTTTTTT
CDR3 protein: CASGDRAWNTGELFF

clone size: .
D gene: .
V gene: TRBV4-3
J gene: TRBJ2-1
CDR3 DNA: TGCGCCAGCAGCCAAGGATTCCCCGAGTCATTTGAGCAGTTCTTC
CDR3 protein: CASSQGFPESFEQFF

clone size: .
D gene: .
V gene: TRBV7-3
J gene: TRBJ1-2
CDR3 DNA: TGTGCCAGCAGCTTATGGCTGGGCTACACCTTC
CDR3 protein: CASSLWLGYTF

clone size: .
D gene: TRBD2
V gene: TRBV5-1
J gene: TRBJ2-1
CDR3 DNA: TGCGCCAGCACCAATCGCGGGGGGAAACCAGCAATGCCCTACAATGAGCAGTTCTTC
CDR3 protein: CASTNRGGKPAMPYNEQFF

clone size: .
D gene: TRBD2
V gene: TRBV23-1
J gene: TRBJ2-2
CDR3 DNA: TGCGCCAGCAGTAGGCTAGCGGTCACCGGGGAGCTGTTTTTT
CDR3 protein: CASSRLAVTGELFF

clone size: many
D gene: .
V gene: TRBV5-1
J gene: TRBJ2-1
CDR3 DNA: TGCGCCAGCAACCCGACGGGGAGCTCCTACAATGAGCAGTTCTTC
CDR3 protein: CASNPTGSSYNEQFF

clone size: .
D gene: TRBD1
V gene: TRBV15
J gene: TRBJ1-2
CDR3 DNA: TGTGCCACCAGCAGAGTTTTCCAGGGGGAGGGCTACACCTTC
CDR3 protein: CATSRVFQGEGYTF

clone size: .
D gene: TRBD1
V gene: TRBV5-1
J gene: TRBJ1-2
CDR3 DNA: TGCGCCAGCAGCCCCAGGGGGCAGAGGTATGGCTACACCTTC
CDR3 protein: CASSPRGQRYGYTF

clone size: once
D gene: .
V gene: TRBV19
J gene: TRBJ1-2
CDR3 DNA: TGTGCCAGTAGTATCCCCGGGTCCAACTATGGCTACACCTTC
CDR3 protein: CASSIPGSNYGYTF

clone size: .
D gene: .
V gene: TRBV7-3
J gene: TRBJ2-3
CDR3 DNA: TGTGCCAGCAGCTTCACTCTTGCAGATACGCAGTATTTT
CDR3 protein: CASSFTLADTQYF

clone size: .
D gene: TRBD1
V gene: TRBV30
J gene: TRBJ1-1
CDR3 DNA: TGTGCCTGGAGTGTGACAGGGGACCGCATGAACACTGAAGCTTTCTTT
CDR3 protein: CAWSVTGDRMNTEAFF

clone size: .
D gene: TRBD2
V gene: TRBV7-2
J gene: TRBJ2-5
CDR3 DNA: TGTGCCAGCAGCTTAGCTGTGGTAGCGGGGGGGCCCGAGACCCAGTACTTC
CDR3 protein: CASSLAVVAGGPETQYF

clone size: .
D gene: .
V gene: TRBV9
J gene: TRBJ2-2
CDR3 DNA: TGTGCCAGCAGCGTAGACCCCGGGGAGCTGTTTTTT
CDR3 protein: CASSVDPGELFF

clone size: .
D gene: .
V gene: TRBV28
J gene: TRBJ1-1
CDR3 DNA: TGTGCCAGCAGTATTACGAACACTGAAGCTTTCTTT
CDR3 protein: CASSITNTEAFF

clone size: .
D gene: TRBD1
V gene: TRBV27
J gene: TRBJ2-7
CDR3 DNA: TGTGCCAGCAGGACTACAGGGGGTACCTACGAGCAGTACTTC
CDR3 protein: CASRTTGGTYEQYF

clone size: .
D gene: .
V gene: TRBV30
J gene: TRBJ2-7
CDR3 DNA: TGTGCCTGGAGTGAGAGTTTTTTCCACGAGCAGTACTTC
CDR3 protein: CAWSESFFHEQYF

clone size: few
D gene: TRBD2
V gene: TRBV7-8
J gene: TRBJ2-5
CDR3 DNA: TGTGCCAGCAGCTTAAACCTTGACGGGGGGGAATGGGAGACCCAGTACTTC
CDR3 protein: CASSLNLDGGEWETQYF

clone size: few
D gene: .
V gene: TRBV2
J gene: TRBJ2-7
CDR3 DNA: TGTGCCAGCAGTGACAGGTCCTGGGAGCAGTACTTC
CDR3 protein: CASSDRSWEQYF

clone size: .
D gene: .
V gene: TRBV14
J gene: TRBJ2-3
CDR3 DNA: TGTGCCAGCAGCCAAGAATTTGTAATCCTCCCCGATACGCAGTATTTT
CDR3 protein: CASSQEFVILPDTQYF

clone size: few
D gene: TRBD2
V gene: TRBV19
J gene: TRBJ2-1
CDR3 DNA: TGTGCCAGTAGTATAGCGGGAGGATCCTACAATGAGCAGTTCTTC
CDR3 protein: CASSIAGGSYNEQFF

clone size: .
D gene: TRBD1
V gene: TRBV5-1
J gene: TRBJ1-2
CDR3 DNA: TGCGCCAGCAGCTCACCGGGACAGGGATATGGCTACACCTTC
CDR3 protein: CASSSPGQGYGYTF

clone size: .
D gene: .
V gene: TRBV30
J gene: TRBJ2-7
CDR3 DNA: TGTGCCTGGAGCGCAGGGATCCGCGAGCAGTACTTC
CDR3 protein: CAWSAGIREQYF

clone size: .
D gene: .
V gene: TRBV4-3
J gene: TRBJ2-1
CDR3 DNA: TGCGCCAGCAGCCAAGGGACAGGCGGGAGAGTCAATGAGCAGTTCTTC
CDR3 protein: CASSQGTGGRVNEQFF

clone size: .
D gene: .
V gene: TRBV28
J gene: TRBJ1-2
CDR3 DNA: TGTGCCAGCAGTCGGGACGGCTTCAGCTATGGCTACACCTTC
CDR3 protein: CASSRDGFSYGYTF

clone size: few
D gene: TRBD2
V gene: TRBV4-3
J gene: TRBJ2-1
CDR3 DNA: TGCGCCAGCAGCCAAGAGGGGGCAAGGACTAGCTTCGGGGCCTACAATGAGCAGTTCTTC
CDR3 protein: CASSQEGARTSFGAYNEQFF

clone size: .
D gene: .
V gene: TRBV9
J gene: TRBJ1-5
CDR3 DNA: TGTGCCAGCAGCCCGTCGGGGGGCGGGCAGCCCCAGCATTTT
CDR3 protein: CASSPSGGGQPQHF

clone size: .
D gene: .
V gene: TRBV19
J gene: TRBJ2-7
CDR3 DNA: TGTGCCAGTAGTCAGGGTATCTCCTACGAGCAGTACTTC
CDR3 protein: CASSQGISYEQYF

clone size: .
D gene: .
V gene: TRBV14
J gene: TRBJ2-7
CDR3 DNA: TGTGCCAGCAGCCAGGGACTGATCTACGAGCAGTACTTC
CDR3 protein: CASSQGLIYEQYF

clone size: .
D gene: TRBD1
V gene: TRBV27
J gene: TRBJ2-4
CDR3 DNA: TGTGCCAGCAGTCCTCGACAGGGGGGTAAAAACATTCAGTACTTC
CDR3 protein: CASSPRQGGKNIQYF

clone size: .
D gene: .
V gene: TRBV29-1
J gene: TRBJ1-2
CDR3 DNA: TGCAGCGTTGAAGTAATGGACGGCTACACCTTC
CDR3 protein: CSVEVMDGYTF

clone size: .
D gene: .
V gene: TRBV28
J gene: TRBJ1-5
CDR3 DNA: TGTGCCAGCAGTCCGGACAGTTATCAGCCCCAGCATTTT
CDR3 protein: CASSPDSYQPQHF

clone size: .
D gene: .
V gene: TRBV5-4
J gene: TRBJ1-2
CDR3 DNA: TGTGCCAGCAGACCCGTCGGCGGGGGCCATGGCTACACCTTC
CDR3 protein: CASRPVGGGHGYTF

clone size: .
D gene: .
V gene: TRBV5-4
J gene: TRBJ2-1
CDR3 DNA: TGTGCCAGCAGCCCCGCCGGGGTAGTGCCCTACAATGAGCAGTTCTTC
CDR3 protein: CASSPAGVVPYNEQFF

clone size: .
D gene: TRBD1
V gene: TRBV7-9
J gene: TRBJ2-5
CDR3 DNA: TGTGCCAGCAGCCCGAGGCAAAATTACGGGACAGACCAAGAGACCCAGTACTTC
CDR3 protein: CASSPRQNYGTDQETQYF

clone size: .
D gene: TRBD2
V gene: TRBV7-8
J gene: TRBJ2-3
CDR3 DNA: TGTGCCAGCAGCTTATGGGCTAGCGGGAGGGAAACAGATACGCAGTATTTT
CDR3 protein: CASSLWASGRETDTQYF

clone size: .
D gene: TRBD1
V gene: TRBV30
J gene: TRBJ1-5
CDR3 DNA: TGTGCCTGGAGTACAGGGGGCAATCAGCCCCAGCATTTT
CDR3 protein: CAWSTGGNQPQHF

clone size: .
D gene: .
V gene: TRBV4-3
J gene: TRBJ1-2
CDR3 DNA: TGCGCCAGCAGCCCTTTGCGGGCAGCAACTAACTATGGCTACACCTTC
CDR3 protein: CASSPLRAATNYGYTF

clone size: .
D gene: .
V gene: TRBV2
J gene: TRBJ2-7
CDR3 DNA: TGTGCCAGCAGTGCCTCCGTCCCGGACAGCTCCTACGAGCAGTACTTC
CDR3 protein: CASSASVPDSSYEQYF

clone size: .
D gene: TRBD1
V gene: TRBV9
J gene: TRBJ1-1
CDR3 DNA: TGTGCCAGCAGCTACCGGACAGGGCCACACTCTGAAGCTTTCTTT
CDR3 protein: CASSYRTGPHSEAFF

clone size: once
D gene: .
V gene: TRBV7-8
J gene: TRBJ1-6
CDR3 DNA: TGTGCCAGCAGCTACCCCCAGGGGAGCGGTTCACCCCTCCACTTT
CDR3 protein: CASSYPQGSGSPLHF

clone size: .
D gene: .
V gene: TRBV27
J gene: TRBJ2-6
CDR3 DNA: TGTGCCAGCAGTTTACGACAGTTCTCTGGGGCCAACGTCCTGACTTTC
CDR3 protein: CASSLRQFSGANVLTF